This section outlines one T cell receptor beta chain sequence together with its context. The data originate from a study of radiation and T cells in renal cell carcinoma. Profiling relied on immunoSEQ multiplex PCR, and the TCRdb table lists in-frame clones only, not all of them. This sample yields around 100,000 clones, of which 84% are seen a single time; 6% to 9% belongs to the top ten. Time point specified: blood 4 weeks post-SBRT, at nephrectomy. Treatment denoted: 15 Gy SBRT to primary tumor, nephrectomy 4 weeks later. This sample comprised blood, obtained from a patient whose treatment included radiotherapy and nephrectomy. This receptor was taken from a man aged 55 to 70 with renal cell carcinoma.

The CDR3 is CSDTVRQGPDTQYF. The CDR3 DNA follows: TGCAGCGACACCGTCCGACAGGGCCCAGATACGCAGTATTTT. V is TRBV29-1 and J is TRBJ2-3; the match to TRBD1 covers 7 bases. V lost 7 bases to trimming and J lost 4 bases; unmatched junction nucleotides: 11. Per the germline V gene, CDR1 is SQVTM and CDR2 is ANQGSEA. The CDR3 extends over 14 amino acids.